This T cell receptor (beta chain) was observed in a study of T cells in Graves' hyperthyroidism and ophthalmopathy. Germline CDR1 is SNHLY and CDR2 is FYNNEI. The ends were cut back, 7 bases at V and 7 bases at J, with 13 bases in the middle. The CDR3 sequence is 13 residues long. It was RNA transcripts that yielded the amplified TCR beta CDR3 regions. RT-PCR in the first round (using the HTBI primer set) targeted the TCR CDR3. TCRdb ran MiXCR on the multiplex PCR reads and lists one entry per CDR3 protein. Here the sample spans approximately 400,000 distinct CDR3 sequences, about 14% being singletons. This clonotype appeared many times.

The clonotype originates from a man aged 50-60 years with Graves' ophthalmopathy. The chain carries TRBV2 and TRBJ1-4, with D perhaps TRBD1 (6 bases). The specimen was blood. The CDR3 loop is CASMAGAREKLFF. As DNA, the CDR3 is TGTGCCAGCATGGCAGGGGCGCGTGAAAAACTGTTTTTT.